The 20 T cell receptor beta chains below come from one sample, sequenced in a study of T cell responses to AZD1222 COVID-19 vaccine. Measured with immunoSEQ multiplex PCR; TCRdb has only the in-frame clones, and not every one. The table has some 49,000 clones, over 65% seen once. Sequences were derived from peripheral blood, sampled on day 0 of AZD1222 vaccination. These receptors were obtained from an adult in good health.

This sequence joins TRBV20-1 and TRBJ1-1, with TRBD1 as a possible D gene (6 bases). The germline CDR1 and CDR2 sequences are DFQATT and SNEGSKA (reference sequence). With 3 bases removed from V and 5 bases from J, the gap between germline ends came to 16 bases. The CDR3 length is 14 residues. CDR3 loop: CSASVLTGATEAFF. The CDR3, as DNA: TGCAGTGCTAGTGTACTGACAGGTGCAACTGAAGCTTTCTTT.

The chain is built from TRBV28 and TRBJ2-7; D possibly corresponds to TRBD2 (5 bases). The V end lost 2 bases, the J end lost 3 bases, and 8 bases lay between the germline ends. The CDR3 is 13 amino acids. The germline CDR1 and CDR2 sequences are MDHEN and SYDVKM. The CDR3 loop reads CASSLAAVYEQYF. The DNA for the CDR3 is TGTGCCAGCAGTTTAGCAGCGGTCTACGAGCAGTACTTC.

This sequence joins TRBV28 and TRBJ1-3, with a tentative D call TRBD1 (6 bases). The CDR3 is made up of 17 amino acids. Germline lookup yields CDR1 MDHEN and CDR2 SYDVKM. Trimming shortened V by 2 bases and J by 0 bases, and 14 bases separated the two germline ends. In nucleotides, the CDR3 is TGTGCCAGCAGTTTAATAACAGGGTCACTCTCTGGAAACACCATATATTTT. Translated: CASSLITGSLSGNTIYF.

This clone was observed a few times. This chain connects TRBV19 to TRBJ2-7; 7 bases match TRBD2. This CDR3 spans 14 amino acids. Germline CDR1 reads LNHDA; CDR2 reads SQIVND (reference sequence). V was pared by 7 bases and J by 6 bases, with 12 bases of the junction left unmatched. The CDR3, as DNA: TGTGCCAGTAATCCTAGCGGCCAAACGGGCGAGCAGTACTTC. Amino acids: CASNPSGQTGEQYF.

The V gene is TRBV27, the J gene TRBJ2-5, with 8 bases lining up with TRBD1. The germline gives CDR1 MNHEY, CDR2 SMNVEV (reference sequence). The CDR3 is 14 residues long. J gave up 5 bases and V 5 bases, and 7 bases lay outside the gene matches. In nucleotides, the CDR3 is TGTGCCAGCAGTCTCCGGACAGGGTCGGAGACCCAGTACTTC. Its protein product is CASSLRTGSETQYF.

Only one count was recorded for this clone. The CDR3 here is CASSYYGVDPDTQYF. The CDR3 region has the DNA TGTGCCAGCAGTTACTACGGGGTGGACCCAGATACGCAGTATTTT. The V gene is TRBV6-5, the J gene TRBJ2-3; maybe TRBD2 (5 bases). CDR1 and CDR2 from the germline V gene are MNHEY and SVGAGI. The V and J ends lost 1 base and 4 bases respectively, with 12 bases between them. This CDR3 region has 15 residues.

This rearrangement joins TRBV28 to TRBJ1-5; D not resolved. Trimming pared 3 bases from V and 5 bases from J, leaving 11 bases between. In germline, CDR1 is MDHEN, CDR2 SYDVKM. This CDR3 has 14 residues. The CDR3 DNA reads as TGTGCCAGCAGTTTTGTGGGAGCCCATCAGCCCCAGCATTTT. Residues: CASSFVGAHQPQHF.

The chain couples TRBV14 to TRBJ2-3; D gene unclear. Germline loops: CDR1 SGHDN, CDR2 FVKESK. V gave up 4 bases and J gave up 9 bases, with 8 bases separating them. This CDR3 spans 11 amino acids. The CDR3 loop reads CASSLEQTQYF. The CDR3 nucleotides read TGTGCCAGCAGCCTGGAACAGACGCAGTATTTT.

The gene calls are TRBV24-1 and TRBJ2-1; D might be TRBD1 (6 bases). CDR3 length: 15 amino acids. Germline CDR1 and CDR2: KGHDR and SFDVKD. Trimming stripped 6 bases from V and 4 bases from J, with 15 bases between. CDR3 residues: CATSSADRDYNEQFF. Here the CDR3 DNA reads TGTGCCACCAGTTCCGCGGACAGAGATTACAATGAGCAGTTCTTC.

The genes are TRBV5-1 and TRBJ2-2; no clear D. The CDR3 covers 16 residues. V gave up 0 bases and J gave up 3 bases, with 12 bases separating them. Germline V gives CDR1 SGHRS, CDR2 YFSETQ. This CDR3 reads CASSLEVLRDTGELFF. The DNA of the CDR3 is TGCGCCAGCAGCTTGGAGGTCCTGCGCGACACCGGGGAGCTGTTTTTT.

V gene TRBV7-6 combines with J gene TRBJ1-5; a possible D gene is TRBD1 (5 bases). The CDR3 is 15 residues long. The germline V gene encodes CDR1 SGHVS and CDR2 FNYEAQ. Trimming took off 1 base at V and 4 bases at J, with 11 bases between the two ends. CDR3 sequence: CASSLGDAGNQPQHF. CDR3 nucleotide sequence: TGTGCCAGCAGCTTAGGCGACGCAGGGAATCAGCCCCAGCATTTT.

CDR3 in DNA: TGCGCCAGTCCGGGACTAGCGGGAGGGGTTAGCACAGATACGCAGTATTTT. Protein product: CASPGLAGGVSTDTQYF. J is TRBJ2-3 and V is TRBV10-2, with 16 bases identical to TRBD2. Per germline, CDR1 WSHSY and CDR2 SAAADI. The CDR3 contains 17 residues. Trimming at V came to 9 bases and at J to 0 bases, leaving 6 bases not matched to a gene.

The J gene is TRBJ1-1, the V gene TRBV6-1; D remains ambiguous. This CDR3 spans 15 amino acids. V lost 3 bases to trimming and J lost 1 base, with 12 bases between them. Germline V gives CDR1 MNHNS, CDR2 SASEGT. The CDR3 nucleotides are TGTGCCAGCAGTGATCCTCGGTGGAGGAACACTGAAGCTTTCTTT. Encoded protein: CASSDPRWRNTEAFF.

The rearrangement uses TRBV7-2 and TRBJ1-2, with D maybe TRBD1 (6 bases). Trimming shortened V by 1 base and J by 7 bases, and 13 bases separated the two germline ends. This CDR3 is 14 amino acids long. Germline V lookup: CDR1 SGHTA, CDR2 FQGNSA. The CDR3 DNA reads TGTGCCAGCAGCTTAGATCCGGGGGCGGTTGGCTACACCTTC. Translating it yields CASSLDPGAVGYTF. The whole variable domain, remainder taken from reference TRBV7-2 and TRBJ1-2, is GAGVSQSPSNKVTEKGKDVELRCDPISGHTALYWYRQSLGQGLEFLIYFQGNSAPDKSGLPSDRFSAERTGGSVSTLTIQRTQQEDSAVYLCASSLDPGAVGYTFGSGTRLTVV.

The CDR3 sequence is CSASVGRNYGYTF. DNA of the CDR3: TGCAGTGCTAGTGTGGGACGGAACTATGGCTACACCTTC. The chain uses TRBV20-1 and TRBJ1-2, with a tentative D call TRBD1 (5 bases). In germline, CDR1 is DFQATT, CDR2 SNEGSKA (reference sequence). This CDR3 is built from 13 residues. The V end was cut by 3 bases, the J end by 2 bases, with 10 bases between.

Concerning this clone: The junction differs from germline at one of its ends, possibly a read error. This chain connects TRBV7-7 to TRBJ2-1; 9 bases are a match to TRBD1. This CDR3 is 16 amino acids long. CDR1 is SSHAT, CDR2 FNYEAQ, per germline (reference sequence). The CDR3 bases are TGTGCTAGCAGCCGAACAGGGGGCGGCTCGGACAATGAGCAGTTCTTC. Translating gives CASSRTGGGSDNEQFF. Full variable domain (missing parts from reference TRBV7-7 and TRBJ2-1): GAGVSQSPRYKVTKRGQDVTLRCDPISSHATLYWYQQALGQGPEFLTYFNYEAQPDKSGLPSDRFSAERPEGSISTLTIQRTEQRDSAMYRCASSRTGGGSDNEQFFGPGTRLTVL.

V is TRBV18 and J is TRBJ2-2, with D hard to call. The V end was cut by 2 bases, the J end by 3 bases, with 4 bases between. This CDR3 spans 13 amino acids. Germline-derived CDR1 and CDR2 are KGHSH and LQKENI. The CDR3 DNA sequence: TGTGCCAGCTCACCAGCGGACACCGGGGAGCTGTTTTTT. It is translated as CASSPADTGELFF.

V gene TRBV14 combines with J gene TRBJ2-3; 10 bases map to TRBD1. From germline, CDR1 is SGHDN and CDR2 FVKESK. The CDR3 extends over 16 amino acids. After removal of 4 bases from V and 1 base from J, the junction contained 5 bases not matched to a gene. In nucleotides, the CDR3 is TGTGCCAGCAGCCTCCGGACAGGGGGTCGCACAGATACGCAGTATTTT. Amino acids: CASSLRTGGRTDTQYF.

This chain links TRBV7-9 with TRBJ2-7, with 8 nucleotides matching TRBD2. Germline CDR1 and CDR2: SEHNR and FQNEAQ (reference sequence). V was pared by 3 bases and J by 2 bases, with 3 bases of the junction left unmatched. The CDR3 runs 14 residues. This CDR3 reads CASSFQREPYEQYF. DNA for the CDR3: TGTGCCAGCAGCTTCCAGCGGGAGCCCTACGAGCAGTACTTC.

The chain employs TRBV11-2 and TRBJ2-5; 9 bases are shared with TRBD1. With V trimmed by 10 bases and J by 2 bases, 14 bases remained unmatched. The CDR3 runs 16 residues. Per germline, CDR1 SGHAT and CDR2 FQNNGV. The CDR3 is CATNTGTGSYQETQYF. As DNA, the CDR3 is TGTGCCACCAATACTGGGACAGGGTCATATCAAGAGACCCAGTACTTC. The full variable domain, rest sourced from reference TRBV11-2 and TRBJ2-5, is EAGVAQSPRYKIIEKRQSVAFWCNPISGHATLYWYQQILGQGPKLLIQFQNNGVVDDSQLPKDRFSAERLKGVDSTLKIQPAKLEDSAVYLCATNTGTGSYQETQYFGPGTRLLVL.